A single sample gave rise to the 16 T cell receptor beta chains below, sequenced in a study of PD-1 blockade in classical Hodgkin lymphoma. The method was immunoSEQ multiplex PCR; TCRdb's version includes in-frame clones alone and lacks a portion of them. This sample has about 150,000 clones, with about four fifths found just once. Each of the patients experienced relapse following autologous stem cell transplantation, and their brentuximab vedotin exposure differed. Sequencing was performed on peripheral blood mononuclear cells (PBMCs), taken before the second cycle of nivolumab. These receptors all come from a human donor with classical Hodgkin lymphoma.

The chain uses TRBV15 and TRBJ2-3, with D possibly being TRBD1 (6 bases). V was cut by 1 base and J by 4 bases, with 15 bases left in between. This CDR3 has 16 residues. Germline V lookup: CDR1 LNHNV, CDR2 YYDKDF (reference sequence). This CDR3 reads CATSRATGLGSDTQYF. In nucleotides, the CDR3 is TGTGCCACCAGCAGAGCAACAGGGTTGGGGTCAGATACGCAGTATTTT.

This chain joins TRBV5-4 and TRBJ2-7; no definite D call. Germline V gives CDR1 SGHNT, CDR2 YYREEE (reference sequence). V dropped 4 bases and J dropped 0 bases, with 17 bases sitting between them. The length of the CDR3 is 16 residues. CDR3 sequence reads: CASSPTPDFNSYEQYF. Written as DNA, the CDR3 is TGTGCCAGCAGCCCCACCCCAGACTTCAACTCCTACGAGCAGTACTTC.

This clone was counted between two and nine times. The gene calls are TRBV5-4 and TRBJ2-5, with unresolved D. Trimming removed 0 bases from V and 4 bases from J, with 10 bases in between. Looked up from germline, CDR1 is SGHNT and CDR2 is YYREEE (reference sequence). This CDR3 has 14 amino acids. CDR3: CASSLEGFSETQYF. The CDR3 nucleotides read TGTGCCAGCAGCTTGGAGGGTTTCTCAGAGACCCAGTACTTC.

This chain connects TRBV4-3 to TRBJ2-7; D may be TRBD2 (5 bases). The V gene lost 1 base and the J gene lost 1 base, with 8 bases spanning the gap. Germline loops: CDR1 LGHNA, CDR2 YSLEER. CDR3 length equals 14 residues. Written as DNA, the CDR3 is TGCGCCAGCAGCCAAGGACGGGGATCCTACGAGCAGTACTTC. Its protein is CASSQGRGSYEQYF.

The chain uses TRBV5-7 and TRBJ2-7; 8 positions agree with TRBD2. TRBV5-7 is an ORF for which the function is uncertain. This CDR3 region has 18 residues. V was clipped by 3 bases and J by 2 bases; unmatched bases: 16. This CDR3 is CASSSGRGSGSPTYEQYF. DNA for the CDR3: TGTGCCAGCAGCTCGGGGCGCGGCAGCGGGAGTCCTACCTACGAGCAGTACTTC.

This clone was seen repeatedly, ten times or more. The chain combines TRBV7-8 with TRBJ1-6; D possibly corresponds to TRBD1 (6 bases). V gave up 5 bases and J gave up 8 bases, with 13 bases separating them. The length of the CDR3 is 14 residues. Germline CDR1 reads SGHVS; CDR2 reads FQNEAQ. In DNA form, the CDR3 reads TGTGCCAGCAGCGAAACAGGGAGGGATTCACCCCTCCACTTT. Translating gives CASSETGRDSPLHF.

The J gene is TRBJ1-1, the V gene TRBV6-6, with 10 bases that match TRBD1. J was trimmed by 5 bases and V by 5 bases; bases with no gene match: 8. This CDR3 is built from 15 residues. Germline V CDR1 and CDR2: MNHNY, SVGAGI (reference sequence). CDR3 sequence (DNA): TGTGCCAGCAGTCCCCGGACAGGGGGATCAACTGAAGCTTTCTTT. This gives the protein CASSPRTGGSTEAFF.

This sequence joins TRBV30 and TRBJ2-7; D remains unclear. The CDR3 totals 17 residues. Germline CDR1 and CDR2: GTSNPN and SVGIG (reference sequence). Trimming stripped 2 bases from V and 4 bases from J, with 24 bases between. The CDR3 bases are TGTGCCTGGAGTTTTCCTCCGTGGATACAGCGAGAATACGAGCAGTACTTC. This sequence encodes CAWSFPPWIQREYEQYF.

This chain links TRBV5-4 with TRBJ2-7; no firm D call. The germline V gene encodes CDR1 SGHNT and CDR2 YYREEE (reference sequence). The CDR3 runs to 13 residues. Deletions cut 0 bases from V and 2 bases from J, with 6 bases between. DNA for the CDR3: TGTGCCAGCAGCTTGGCTCTAACCTACGAGCAGTACTTC. This gives the protein CASSLALTYEQYF.

This clone was seen a handful of times. The V and J genes are TRBV25-1 and TRBJ1-3; D is uncertain. Germline CDR1 reads MGHDK; CDR2 reads SYGVNS. The CDR3 runs 12 residues. Trimming pared 5 bases from V and 3 bases from J, leaving 5 bases between. The CDR3 spells CASSRHGNTIYF. CDR3 in DNA: TGTGCCAGCAGTCGGCATGGAAACACCATATATTTT.

The chain uses TRBV29-1 and TRBJ2-1, with 9 nucleotides matching TRBD1. CDR1 is SQVTM, CDR2 ANQGSEA, per germline. J lost 2 bases, V lost 3 bases, and 5 bases had no gene match. This CDR3 region has 15 residues. The CDR3 nucleotides read TGCAGCGTTGAGGGGGGACAGGGAACCTACAATGAGCAGTTCTTC. It codes for CSVEGGQGTYNEQFF.

The chain employs TRBV27 and TRBJ2-2; D could derive from TRBD1 or TRBD2 (6 bases each). This CDR3 comprises 14 residues. CDR1 is MNHEY and CDR2 is SMNVEV in the germline V gene (reference sequence). The V end lost 7 bases, the J end lost 5 bases, and 14 bases lay between the germline ends. CDR3 sequence (DNA): TGTGCCAGCAAAAAACAGGGAGGTACCGGGGAGCTGTTTTTT. This sequence encodes CASKKQGGTGELFF.

This clone came up once. The chain carries TRBV6-5 and TRBJ2-7; D call uncertain. Germline values: CDR1 MNHEY, CDR2 SVGAGI. With 6 bases removed from V and 9 bases from J, the gap between germline ends came to 12 bases. The CDR3 sequence is 11 residues long. CDR3 nucleotides: TGTGCCAGCAGCTCCTCGGCTAGGCAGTACTTC. It yields the protein CASSSSARQYF.

The chain couples TRBV2 to TRBJ1-5, with 7 bases identical to TRBD1. V was pared by 6 bases and J by 3 bases, with 14 bases of the junction left unmatched. This CDR3 has 17 amino acids. Germline V gene lookup returns CDR1 SNHLY and CDR2 FYNNEI. CDR3: CASRAGTAVGNNQPQHF. The CDR3 DNA sequence: TGTGCCAGCAGAGCCGGGACAGCAGTAGGTAACAATCAGCCCCAGCATTTT. Full variable domain (outside the CDR3, taken from reference TRBV2 and TRBJ1-5): EPEVTQTPSHQVTQMGQEVILRCVPISNHLYFYWYRQILGQKVEFLVSFYNNEISEKSEIFDDQFSVERPDGSNFTLKIRSTKLEDSAMYFCASRAGTAVGNNQPQHFGDGTRLSIL.

This sequence joins TRBV6-5 and TRBJ1-2, with D unclear. V dropped 7 bases and J dropped 6 bases, with 12 bases sitting between them. This CDR3 has 12 residues. Per the germline V gene, CDR1 is MNHEY and CDR2 is SVGAGI. DNA of the CDR3: TGTGCCAGCATGAAGGGTTTTGATGGCTACACCTTC. As protein: CASMKGFDGYTF.

This chain joins TRBV6-6 and TRBJ2-3; D is unresolved. Germline CDR1 reads MNHNY; CDR2 reads SVGAGI (reference sequence). This CDR3 region has 12 residues. V was trimmed by 0 bases and J by 10 bases, leaving 8 bases between them. The CDR3 DNA is TGTGCCAGCAGTTACTCGGAAGGCGCGCAGTATTTT. It encodes CASSYSEGAQYF.